Sequencing of this TCR beta chain was carried out in a study of breast tumors, draining lymph nodes, adjacent tissues. This clonotype was recorded many times. Its antigen is not identified. Notes on the study in general: Tumor TCR diversity was below lymph nodes but above nontumor tissue.

CDR3 length equals 16 residues. Trimming removed 6 bases at V and 0 bases at J, with 16 bases between. Breast cancer patients provided tissue from their axillary draining lymph nodes. From the multiplex PCR reads, TCRdb called clonotypes with MiXCR, one entry per CDR3 protein. The sample yields 290,000 or so distinct CDR3 sequences, about 33% seen once. The sequenced sample consisted of axillary lymph node tissue. The chain is built from TRBV12-3 or TRBV12-4 and TRBJ2-3; TRBD2 is a possible D gene (5 bases). The clonotype was recovered from a female donor with breast cancer. Some clones in this sample may be carry-over from other donors' samples. Here the CDR3 DNA reads TGTGCCAGCAGGAGGTTTGTAGCGTCTAGCACAGATACGCAGTATTTT. The encoded protein is CASRRFVASSTDTQYF.